This TCR beta chain was observed in a study of blood T cell repertoires in COVID-19. Study at large: Specimens from acute and convalescent COVID-19 originated in the United States, Italy and Spain. The cDNA or gDNA used as material had been derived from T cells, B-cell-depleted T cells, or PBMCs.

J gave up 2 bases and V 0 bases, and 0 bases lay outside the gene matches. CDR1 SGDLS and CDR2 YYNGEE come from the germline V gene. CDR3 length: 15 residues. Per the authors' pipeline: Amplification of reference gene primers provided the estimated nucleated cell counts. Assay: immunoSEQ multiplex PCR; the TCRdb copy retains only in-frame clones and omits some. D and trimming were read from the DNA, whereas the V and J calls and clone size are those reported in that table. The sample has under 200,000 clones, about 83% seen once. The clonotype originates from a human donor in a cohort sampled during active COVID-19. This rearrangement joins TRBV9 to TRBJ2-5, with 11 nucleotides matching TRBD2. The specimen sequenced was peripheral blood. The CDR3 region has the DNA TGTGCCAGCAGCGTAGTAGCGGGAGGGCAAGAGACCCAGTACTTC. As protein: CASSVVAGGQETQYF. The entire variable domain, with the rest obtained from reference TRBV9 and TRBJ2-5, is as follows: DSGVTQTPKHLITATGQRVTLRCSPRSGDLSVYWYQQSLDQGLQFLIQYYNGEERAKGNILERFSAQQFPDLHSELNLSSLELGDSALYFCASSVVAGGQETQYFGPGTRLLVL.